Included here is one T cell receptor (beta chain) sequence, with context. Some clones are missing from TCRdb's copy, which holds only in-frame ones; the method was immunoSEQ multiplex PCR. The table shows around 38,000 clones, with about 72% occurring only once. These data belong to a study of preoperative IRX-2 immunotherapy in early breast cancer. There are 15 residues in the CDR3. Trimming took 5 bases from V and 3 from J; bases not matched to a gene: 4. Germline-derived CDR1 and CDR2 are SGHNT and YENEEA. The treatment: preoperative locoregional IRX-2 cytokine immunotherapy. Samples came from a phase Ib trial of preoperative locoregional IRX-2 cytokine immunotherapy.

This TCR came from a human donor with breast cancer. V and J are TRBV11-3 and TRBJ2-1, with 10 bases that match TRBD1. The source material was tumor tissue, sampled after IRX-2 immunotherapy. Here the CDR3 DNA reads TGTGCCAGCAGCCAGTGGACAGGGGGCTACAATGAGCAGTTCTTC. Amino acid sequence: CASSQWTGGYNEQFF.